The sequence of this T cell receptor beta chain was determined in a study of blood T cell repertoires in COVID-19. Study-wide background: The origin of the acute and convalescent COVID-19 samples was the United States, Italy and Spain. Nucleic acid was either cDNA or gDNA, and it came from T cells, B-cell-depleted T cells, or PBMCs.

This CDR3 has 14 amino acids. Trimming took 1 base from V and 8 from J; bases not matched to a gene: 5. Germline V gene lookup returns CDR1 KGHSH and CDR2 LQKENI. The cohort comprised adults aged roughly 18 to 95 years residing in around 25 US areas. Each participant's cohort was designated according to participant-reported clinical history. TCRdb keeps only in-frame clones here, not all; method: immunoSEQ multiplex PCR. This sample carries around 140,000 clones, around 86% of them seen once, and the ten largest clones take 10% to 12%. This receptor was obtained from a man aged 55 to 69 who had recovered from COVID-19. The chain uses TRBV18 and TRBJ2-1, with 7 bases aligning to TRBD1. The source material was PBMCs or T cells enriched from blood (not recorded which). CDR3 amino acids: CASSPRGQSDEQFF. For the CDR3, the DNA is TGTGCCAGCTCACCACGGGGACAGTCCGATGAGCAGTTCTTC.